This T cell receptor (beta chain) was recovered during a study of blood T cells in healthy people across ages (dated by TCRdb to between 2015 and 2016). Looking at the study overall: Template switching captured roughly one uniquely barcoded TCR beta cDNA molecule per two T cells in model experiments. To track age-related changes in TCR beta repertoire diversity, the study relied on deep sequencing normalized with unique cDNA molecular identifiers. The donors were split into four age groups: young (average about 16 years), middle-aged (about 40), aged (approximately 60) and long-lived (under 90). Using the same blood draw, the study looked at two additional independent replicas of 1 million unique cDNA reads for two donors, one aged 18 to 30 and the other aged 80 or older. To avoid experimental bias, donors of different ages were spread randomly across the sequencing lanes.

A remark on this clonotype: This clone's antigen is unknown. No qualities accompany the bases; no much larger clone lies one base away.

From a lookup of the germline V gene (reference sequence), CDR1 and CDR2 are MNHEY and SMNVEV. V is shortened by 5 bases, J by 3 bases, and the region joining them spans 10 bases. Counted from cysteine to phenylalanine, this CDR3 has 13 amino acids. Only the CDR3 part of the read is kept: 39 bases, read in frame from the first base. The roughly 39 donors, aged roughly 6 to 100 years, were systemically healthy Caucasian individuals from Russia. Approximately 10 milliliters of peripheral blood were collected from each donor into EDTA-treated Vacutainer tubes. Ficoll-Paque density-gradient centrifugation was used to isolate PBMCs, with at least 6 million obtained per sample. Trizol reagent was used to extract total RNA from the PBMCs, yielding at least 5.5 micrograms per sample. For every donor, an aliquot of PBMCs went through flow cytometry to measure the percentages of naive CD45RAhigh/CD27high T cells.

The library was produced with 5' RACE. Sequencing took place on an Illumina HiSeq 2500. The second PCR ran for roughly 6 to 11 cycles and used a J-beta primer mix along with a sample-barcoded 5' primer. Each TCR beta cDNA molecule received a unique molecular identifier from a template-switch 5' adaptor carrying 12 random nucleotides. Each sample yielded at least 3 million CDR3-containing paired-end reads. All of the RNA was converted into first-strand cDNA using the Mint cDNA synthesis kit, with a TRBC-specific oligonucleotide serving as the primer. Following uracil-DNA glycosylase treatment, all cDNA underwent a first 18-cycle PCR with the universal primers M1SS and BC2_uni_R. Processing in the source paper ran as follows. For normalization, 1 million high-quality reads were randomly selected from each sample, with every read carrying a distinct molecular identifier. Reads sharing molecular identifiers were discarded rather than binned into consensus sequences. MiTCR, set to a Q25 quality threshold and the strictest error-elimination algorithm, was used for CDR3 identification, clonotype clustering and error correction. Lower-bound total TCR beta diversity was estimated with a nonparametric unseen species model using Euler transformation. The public sequencing data were trimmed at Q25 with fastp and processed into clonotypes with MiXCR by TCRdb, which kept only in-frame beta chains. Rows with a matching CDR3 protein are joined into one entry that keeps the most common DNA and genes. None of the V and J calls come from the authors' own analysis; TCRdb made them. In this sample the table shows just over 800,000 distinct CDR3 sequences, around 68% of which occur a single time. Approximately 30% of the sample is in the top ten clones.

What the work shows at the level of the full study, not this receptor alone: Because profiling used bulk unsorted PBMCs, naive and antigen-experienced compartments could not be compared conclusively. Estimates of total diversity based on one million sequenced T cells were considered lower bounds and underestimates. Observed TCR beta diversity per million T cells fell roughly linearly with age, and a significant reduction was already apparent by age approximately 40. Compared with the aged group, more naive CD4+ T cells, fewer expanded clones and increased TCR diversity were shown by the long-lived group, suggesting age selection. A strong correlation was found between observed TCR beta diversity and the percentage of naive T cells measured by flow cytometry. Because donor CMV infection status was unknown, age-related changes in expanded clonotypes were potentially confounded.

This clonotype was obtained from a man under 40 in good health. Input material: blood. The sequence joins TRBV27 to TRBJ2-5; TRBD2 could be the D gene, as 5 bases match. The encoded CDR3 is CASSRGWEETQYF. In nucleotides, the sequence is TGTGCCAGCAGTCGCGGGTGGGAAGAGACCCAGTACTTC.